These 14 T cell receptor beta chains came from one sample sequenced in a study of blood T cell repertoires in COVID-19. Clones were sequenced by immunoSEQ multiplex PCR, and TCRdb holds only the in-frame ones, with some missing. Seen here are about 250,000 clones, under 90% observed once, and the top ten hold 0.85% to 1%. Sequencing used peripheral blood. The source is a middle-aged woman who had recovered from COVID-19.

The V call is TRBV30, the J call TRBJ2-1, with 9 bases matching TRBD1. Germline CDR1 GTSNPN, CDR2 SVGIG (reference sequence). This CDR3 comprises 15 residues. The ends lost 0 bases at V and 8 bases at J; junction bases unmatched: 8. The DNA for the CDR3 is TGTGCCTGGAGTGTGACCGGGACAGGGCTAGATGAGCAGTTCTTC. It translates to CAWSVTGTGLDEQFF. The full variable domain, with the rest looked up from reference TRBV30 and TRBJ2-1, is SQTIHQWPATLVQPVGSPLSLECTVEGTSNPNLYWYRQAAGRGLQLLFYSVGIGQISSEVPQNLSASRPQDRQFILSSKKLLLSDSGFYLCAWSVTGTGLDEQFFGPGTRLTVL.

The table lists this clone with a few counts. This chain links TRBV24-1 with TRBJ2-7; no reliable D call. V lost 4 bases to trimming and J lost 0 bases, with 6 bases between them. The CDR3 loop spans 13 amino acids. Germline CDR1 and CDR2: KGHDR and SFDVKD. The CDR3 sequence: CATSDYHSYEQYF. In nucleotides, the CDR3 is TGTGCCACCAGTGACTACCACTCCTACGAGCAGTACTTC.

The rearrangement joins TRBV7-2 to TRBJ2-7; the D gene is possibly TRBD2 (5 bases). The CDR3 loop spans 14 amino acids. Per germline, CDR1 SGHTA and CDR2 FQGNSA. Trimming removed 5 bases from V and 5 bases from J, with 16 bases in between. This chain's CDR3 is CASSPSGNLHEQYF. CDR3 DNA sequence: TGTGCCAGCAGCCCCTCGGGGAACTTACACGAGCAGTACTTC.

In the case of this clone: Other DNA variants within this sample encode the same CDR3. The CDR3 reads CASSPTGDEQYF. The CDR3 DNA reads as TGTGCCAGCTCACCTACAGGGGACGAGCAGTACTTC. The chain uses TRBV18 and TRBJ2-7, with 7 bases lining up with TRBD1. J lost 5 bases, V lost 3 bases, and 1 base had no gene match. Germline-derived CDR1 and CDR2 are KGHSH and LQKENI. The CDR3 covers 12 residues.

This sequence joins TRBV28 and TRBJ2-1; TRBD2 matches at 11 bases. The V and J ends lost 8 bases and 7 bases, in that order; junction bases with no gene match: 10. This CDR3 has 15 amino acids. Germline loops: CDR1 MDHEN, CDR2 SYDVKM. The CDR3 sequence is CASHQLAGAWNEQFF. As DNA, the CDR3 is TGTGCCAGCCACCAACTAGCGGGAGCGTGGAATGAGCAGTTCTTC. Using reference TRBV28 and TRBJ2-1 for the parts outside the CDR3, the full variable domain is DVKVTQSSRYLVKRTGEKVFLECVQDMDHENMFWYRQDPGLGLRLIYFSYDVKMKEKGDIPEGYSVSREKKERFSLILESASTNQTSMYLCASHQLAGAWNEQFFGPGTRLTVL.

J is TRBJ2-3 and V is TRBV3-1 (or the pseudogene TRBV3-2); 7 nucleotides match TRBD1. V dropped 1 base and J dropped 2; count of bases not matched to a gene: 12. In germline, CDR1 is LGHDT, CDR2 YNNKEL (reference sequence). The CDR3 spans 18 residues. The CDR3 nucleotides read TGTGCCAGCAGCCAAGTTGGACTCCCCCAGGGGGACACAGATACGCAGTATTTT. Protein: CASSQVGLPQGDTDTQYF.

The chain is built from TRBV27 and TRBJ1-6; 7 nucleotides align to TRBD1. Germline loops: CDR1 MNHEY, CDR2 SMNVEV (reference sequence). The CDR3 is 16 amino acids. V lost 2 bases, J lost 7 bases, and 8 bases stayed unmatched. CDR3 nucleotide sequence: TGTGCCAGCAGTTTAGTACAGGGGAAGACGAATTCACCCCTCCACTTT. Translation gives CASSLVQGKTNSPLHF.

The chain links TRBV5-5 to TRBJ2-7; 8 bases match TRBD1. Trimming at V came to 0 bases and at J to 4 bases, leaving 9 bases not matched to a gene. The CDR3 has 16 residues. Germline V gene lookup returns CDR1 SGHKS and CDR2 YYEKEE (reference sequence). CDR3 coding DNA: TGTGCCAGCAGCTTGGGCCTTGACAGGGGCACGTACGAGCAGTACTTC. Amino acids: CASSLGLDRGTYEQYF.

The chain has TRBV12-3 or TRBV12-4 and TRBJ2-1; TRBD2 aligns across 7 bases. The CDR3 is made up of 13 amino acids. With 5 bases clipped from V and 6 bases from J, the junction kept 4 bases outside the gene matches. CDR3: CASSRGRVNEQFF. DNA for the CDR3: TGTGCCAGCAGTCGCGGGAGAGTCAATGAGCAGTTCTTC.

The gene calls are TRBV25-1 and TRBJ2-1; 13 nucleotides line up with TRBD2. Per germline, CDR1 MGHDK and CDR2 SYGVNS. V trimming: 4 bases; J trimming: 8 bases; junction bases outside the gene matches: 5. The CDR3 runs to 15 residues. The CDR3 spells CASSATSGRLHEQFF. Here the CDR3 DNA reads TGTGCCAGCAGTGCGACTAGCGGGAGGCTTCATGAGCAGTTCTTC.

The V and J genes are TRBV11-2 and TRBJ1-2; 10 nucleotides align to TRBD1. This CDR3 contains 16 residues. Losses at the gene ends were 5 bases for V and 3 bases for J; bases not matched to a gene: 9. CDR1 is SGHAT and CDR2 is FQNNGV in the germline V gene. As DNA, the CDR3 is TGTGCCAGCAGCCGAAAGACAGGGGGCTATGACTATGGCTACACCTTC. Its protein is CASSRKTGGYDYGYTF.

This clone showed up just once. The V and J genes are TRBV9 and TRBJ2-3; 12 bases map to TRBD2. CDR1 is SGDLS, CDR2 YYNGEE, per germline. V dropped 3 bases and J dropped 4; count of bases not matched to a gene: 9. The CDR3 length is 17 residues. CDR3 sequence (DNA): TGTGCCAGCAGCGCCAGACTAGCGGGAGCTGTAGCAGATACGCAGTATTTT. Protein sequence: CASSARLAGAVADTQYF.

This clone was seen just once. This sequence joins TRBV28 and TRBJ2-1; perhaps TRBD2 as D (5 bases). The CDR3 runs 15 residues. V gave up 5 bases and J gave up 8 bases, with 19 bases separating them. Germline V gene data show CDR1 as MDHEN and CDR2 as SYDVKM. The CDR3 region is CASSHLGVHMDEQFF. DNA for the CDR3: TGTGCCAGCAGTCACCTCGGGGTCCATATGGATGAGCAGTTCTTC.

V and J are TRBV2 and TRBJ2-1; D remains unclear. Germline V lookup: CDR1 SNHLY, CDR2 FYNNEI. Trimming pared 7 bases from V and 2 bases from J, leaving 9 bases between. This CDR3 spans 13 amino acids. DNA of the CDR3: TGTGCCAGCATGGGCTTACCCTACAATGAGCAGTTCTTC. Protein sequence: CASMGLPYNEQFF.